The subject of this entry is one TCR beta chain. TCRdb re-derived calls from the 5' RACE reads in MiXCR, one entry per CDR3 protein. The sample lists approximately 23,000 distinct CDR3 sequences; 30% were seen once. CDR3 length: 15 residues. Germline-derived CDR1 and CDR2 are MNHNS and SASEGT. V gave up 1 base and J gave up 4 bases; unmatched junction bases: 3. The TCR was taken from a female donor with breast cancer. The rearrangement joins TRBV6-1 to TRBJ2-1; TRBD2 matches at 8 bases. The sample comprised tumor-infiltrating naive CD4+ T cells sorted from the breast tumor. Described subset: naive CD4+ T cells, CD4+CD45RA+CD25-. This CDR3 is CASSEEAGVYNEQFF. The CDR3 DNA follows: TGTGCCAGCAGTGAAGAAGCGGGAGTTTACAATGAGCAGTTCTTC.